The 27 T cell receptor beta chains presented below share a single source sample, sequenced in a study of OX40 agonist ivuxolimab in advanced cancers. The table came from immunoSEQ multiplex PCR; TCRdb's copy has only in-frame clones and leaves some out. The sample holds roughly 68,000 clones, around 83% seen once. The sample here was CD4+ or CD8+ T cells sorted from blood, taken in a trial of the OX40 agonist ivuxolimab. Source of these receptors: an adult with an advanced solid tumor such as melanoma, head and neck, liver or kidney cancer.

The J gene is TRBJ2-4, the V gene TRBV6-1; 10 nucleotides match TRBD1. This CDR3 has 15 amino acids. Trimming cost V 7 bases and J 4 bases; bases outside gene matches: 7. Germline CDR1 reads MNHNS; CDR2 reads SASEGT. CDR3: CASKDKGQGKNIQYF. The CDR3 DNA reads TGTGCCAGCAAAGACAAGGGACAGGGGAAAAACATTCAGTACTTC.

Only a few counts were recorded for this clone. This chain links TRBV19 with TRBJ2-4; TRBD2 is a possible D gene (5 bases). This CDR3 has 15 amino acids. Germline V CDR1 and CDR2: LNHDA, SQIVND (reference sequence). Trimming cost V 4 bases and J 7 bases, with 17 bases left between them. This CDR3 reads CASSTHRGNGNIQYF. CDR3 DNA sequence: TGTGCCAGTAGTACACACCGGGGTAATGGGAACATTCAGTACTTC.

The V and J genes are TRBV6-9 and TRBJ1-2, with D perhaps TRBD1 (6 bases). Germline CDR1 reads MNHGY; CDR2 reads SVAAGI. V lost 4 bases and J lost 4, with 16 bases in between. The CDR3 is 15 residues long. The CDR3 DNA follows: TGTGCCAGCAGTTCACCGGGGAGGGGGACCTATGGCTACACCTTC. Encoded protein: CASSSPGRGTYGYTF.

The V call is TRBV5-1, the J call TRBJ2-3; 12 bases map to TRBD1. Trimming removed 8 bases from V and 1 base from J; junction bases left unmatched: 14. Germline lookup yields CDR1 SGHRS and CDR2 YFSETQ. The CDR3 consists of 18 residues. DNA for the CDR3: TGCGCCAGTTCCCCCGGGACAGGGGGCGGGATTCGCACAGATACGCAGTATTTT. Translated: CASSPGTGGGIRTDTQYF. Looking up the rest from reference TRBV5-1 and TRBJ2-3 gives the full variable domain: KAGVTQTPRYLIKTRGQQVTLSCSPISGHRSVSWYQQTPGQGLQFLFEYFSETQRNKGNFPGRFSGRQFSNSRSEMNVSTLELGDSALYLCASSPGTGGGIRTDTQYFGPGTRLTVL.

The chain is built from TRBV27 and TRBJ1-2; weak D call: TRBD1 (6 bases). This CDR3 contains 14 residues. Germline-derived CDR1 and CDR2 are MNHEY and SMNVEV (reference sequence). Trimming took 5 bases from V and 4 from J, leaving 14 bases between them. CDR3 loop: CASSGQGWSYGYTF. CDR3 in DNA: TGTGCCAGCAGTGGCCAGGGGTGGTCCTATGGCTACACCTTC.

The chain recombines TRBV11-1 with TRBJ2-1; perhaps TRBD2 as D (5 bases). V lost 4 bases and J 15 bases, leaving 13 bases between the germline ends. The germline gives CDR1 SGHAT, CDR2 FQDESV (reference sequence). The CDR3 spans 11 residues. CDR3 DNA: TGTGCCAGCAGCTCCGGGATCTCGTCGTTCTTC. It yields the protein CASSSGISSFF.

This clone was counted only a few times. The chain recombines TRBV4-1 with TRBJ1-4; D unresolved. The V end lost 2 bases, the J end lost 1 base, and 8 bases lay between the germline ends. Germline V gene sequence: CDR1 MGHRA, CDR2 YSYEKL. The CDR3 loop spans 15 amino acids. The CDR3 coding sequence is TGCGCCAGCAGCCAACTCGGACTAACTAATGAAAAACTGTTTTTT. This sequence encodes CASSQLGLTNEKLFF.

This chain joins TRBV11-2 and TRBJ1-1, with a possible D match to TRBD1 (5 bases). Germline V gives CDR1 SGHAT, CDR2 FQNNGV. This CDR3 has 13 residues. Trimming removed 5 bases from V and 5 bases from J, with 12 bases in between. CDR3 nucleotide sequence: TGTGCCAGCAGCGTAGGGGTTGGGACTGAAGCTTTCTTT. It is translated as CASSVGVGTEAFF.

The gene calls are TRBV28 and TRBJ2-5; 7 bases agree with TRBD1. Gene TRBJ2-7 matches the end of the DNA better, so the J call may be wrong. This CDR3 is 15 amino acids long. Germline assignment: CDR1 MDHEN and CDR2 SYDVKM. CDR3: CASRSTGTVSYEQYF. The CDR3 DNA sequence: TGTGCCAGCAGAAGTACCGGGACAGTCTCCTACGAGCAGTACTTC.

This clone was seen once. The chain is built from TRBV9 and TRBJ1-5; perhaps TRBD1 as D (5 bases). Germline V CDR1 and CDR2: SGDLS, YYNGEE. This CDR3 is 15 amino acids long. V lost 2 bases and J 5 bases, leaving 14 bases between the germline ends. The CDR3 loop is CASSVSVQEDQPQHF. DNA of the CDR3: TGTGCCAGCAGCGTTTCCGTACAGGAGGATCAGCCCCAGCATTTT.

The V and J genes are TRBV5-5 and TRBJ1-1; D perhaps matches TRBD1 (6 bases). V lost 2 bases to trimming and J lost 4 bases, with 15 bases between them. CDR1 is SGHKS and CDR2 is YYEKEE in the germline V gene (reference sequence). CDR3 length: 15 amino acids. Here the CDR3 DNA reads TGTGCCAGCAGCTTAGAGGGGGGGATTGGCACTGAAGCTTTCTTT. Protein product: CASSLEGGIGTEAFF.

This chain connects TRBV10-1 to TRBJ1-5; D is possibly TRBD1 (6 bases). Trimming left V 4 bases short and J 4 bases short, with 14 bases between. The CDR3 spans 15 residues. The V gene's germline CDR1 is WNHNN and CDR2 SYGVQD (reference sequence). CDR3 in DNA: TGCGCCAGCAGTGCCGACGACAGGAGTAATCAGCCCCAGCATTTT. This gives the protein CASSADDRSNQPQHF.

This chain joins TRBV5-4 and TRBJ2-7; 13 bases agree with TRBD2. V gave up 4 bases and J gave up 7 bases; unmatched junction bases: 8. Germline V lookup: CDR1 SGHNT, CDR2 YYREEE (reference sequence). The CDR3 consists of 15 residues. The CDR3 here is CASSPELAGGYEQYF. CDR3 nucleotide sequence: TGTGCCAGCAGCCCTGAACTAGCGGGGGGGTATGAGCAGTACTTC.

The rearrangement joins TRBV19 to TRBJ1-5; D not certain. V lost 1 base and J 5 bases, leaving 6 bases between the germline ends. Germline V gene sequence: CDR1 LNHDA, CDR2 SQIVND (reference sequence). The CDR3 contains 13 residues. The CDR3 DNA sequence: TGTGCCAGTAGTATAGGGAGAGATCAGCCCCAGCATTTT. The encoded protein is CASSIGRDQPQHF.

The rearrangement joins TRBV19 to TRBJ2-1, with 9 bases identical to TRBD2. The V segment lost 9 bases and the J segment 9 bases; nucleotides outside the gene matches: 6. The V gene's germline CDR1 is LNHDA and CDR2 SQIVND (reference sequence). The CDR3 length is 12 residues. The CDR3, as DNA: TGTGCCAGCATAGCGGGGGCGGGTGAGCAGTTCTTC. Residues: CASIAGAGEQFF.

This clone has only one observation. V gene TRBV30 combines with J gene TRBJ1-1; 8 positions agree with TRBD1. Trimming took 8 bases from V and 6 from J; bases not matched to a gene: 11. The germline V gene encodes CDR1 GTSNPN and CDR2 SVGIG (reference sequence). The CDR3 length is 13 residues. The CDR3 nucleotides are TGTGCCGGGACAGGCTCCCAATGGGCTGAAGCTTTCTTT. Residues: CAGTGSQWAEAFF.

The gene calls are TRBV7-9 and TRBJ2-7; the match to TRBD1 covers 7 bases. This CDR3 spans 10 amino acids. With V trimmed by 5 bases and J by 13 bases, 5 bases remained unmatched. Germline assignment: CDR1 SEHNR and CDR2 FQNEAQ (reference sequence). The CDR3 loop is CASSADRHYF. In DNA, the CDR3 is TGTGCCAGCAGCGCGGACAGGCACTACTTC.

The J gene is TRBJ2-6, the V gene TRBV7-2; tentative D call: TRBD2 (6 bases). With 3 bases removed from V and 2 bases from J, the gap between germline ends came to 8 bases. The germline gives CDR1 SGHTA, CDR2 FQGNSA. The CDR3 spans 15 residues. The CDR3 reads CASSFGGTGANVLTF. DNA of the CDR3: TGTGCCAGCAGCTTTGGGGGGACTGGGGCCAACGTCCTGACTTTC.

The chain combines TRBV4-2 with TRBJ2-2, with TRBD2 matching 10 bases. CDR1 and CDR2 (germline): LGHNA, YNFKEQ. The V gene end was trimmed by 1 base and the J gene end by 2 bases; junction bases not matched to a gene: 10. The CDR3 sequence is 19 residues long. CDR3 bases: TGTGCCAGCAGCCAAGCAAGTAGTAGCGGGGGGCTAAACACCGGGGAGCTGTTTTTT. Its translation: CASSQASSSGGLNTGELFF.

This chain uses TRBV19 with TRBJ1-4; D is possibly TRBD1 (5 bases). Germline-derived CDR1 and CDR2 are LNHDA and SQIVND (reference sequence). V was shortened by 4 bases and J by 7 bases, with 19 bases between the two germline ends. The CDR3 sequence is 16 residues long. The CDR3 DNA is TGTGCCAGTAGTAACCGAGGGGCGGGGGGAGTTGAAAAACTGTTTTTT. Amino acid sequence: CASSNRGAGGVEKLFF.

The rearrangement joins TRBV5-4 to TRBJ1-2, with D unresolved. Germline V gene sequence: CDR1 SGHNT, CDR2 YYREEE (reference sequence). The CDR3 totals 14 residues. Trimming shortened V by 0 bases and J by 2 bases, and 8 bases separated the two germline ends. This CDR3 is CASSLALQNYGYTF. The DNA for the CDR3 is TGTGCCAGCAGCTTGGCTTTGCAGAACTATGGCTACACCTTC.

Judged by abundance, this clone is medium-sized. At one end, the junction sequence differs from germline, possibly due to a read error. The chain employs TRBV10-3 and TRBJ2-4; D is unclear. This CDR3 region has 13 residues. Germline CDR1 ENHRY, CDR2 SYGVKD. The CDR3 DNA follows: TGTGCCACCAGTACGGGTAAGAGGTACATTCAGTACTTC. Translating it yields CATSTGKRYIQYF.

The chain carries TRBV5-1 and TRBJ2-4; D ambiguous. The CDR3 loop spans 13 amino acids. V lost 1 base and J lost 6, with 8 bases in between. Germline-derived CDR1 and CDR2 are SGHRS and YFSETQ. DNA of the CDR3: TGCGCCAGCAGCTTGAATTGGGGAAACATTCAGTACTTC. Residues: CASSLNWGNIQYF.

J is TRBJ2-1 and V is TRBV11-2; 14 positions agree with TRBD2. V was pared by 5 bases and J by 4 bases, with 10 bases of the junction left unmatched. The CDR3 is 18 residues long. From germline, CDR1 is SGHAT and CDR2 FQNNGV. The chain's CDR3 is CASSPTGLAGGLYNEQFF. CDR3 DNA sequence: TGTGCCAGCAGCCCGACCGGACTAGCGGGGGGCCTATACAATGAGCAGTTCTTC.

This sequence joins TRBV4-2 and TRBJ2-6, with TRBD1 identical over 12 bases. The CDR3 extends over 21 amino acids. J was trimmed by 1 base and V by 0 bases; bases with no gene match: 10. Germline CDR1 LGHNA, CDR2 YNFKEQ. The CDR3 region is CASSQDRRDRGRGSGANVLTF. The CDR3 DNA is TGTGCCAGCAGCCAAGATCGCCGGGACAGGGGGCGCGGGTCTGGGGCCAACGTCCTGACTTTC.

V and J are TRBV5-8 and TRBJ1-1; D unresolved. The CDR3 runs 12 residues. CDR1 and CDR2 from the germline V gene are SGHTS and YDEGEE. Trimming pared 2 bases from V and 6 bases from J, leaving 8 bases between. The CDR3 DNA reads as TGTGCCAGCAGCTTTCGGATTTCTGAAGCTTTCTTT. Its translation is CASSFRISEAFF.

This chain links TRBV11-2 with TRBJ2-7, with a tentative D call TRBD2 (5 bases). V was shortened by 1 base and J by 7 bases, with 17 bases between the two germline ends. Germline assignment: CDR1 SGHAT and CDR2 FQNNGV. The CDR3 runs to 15 residues. The CDR3 DNA is TGTGCCAGCAGCTTAGTTTCGGGCAGCGGAAGGGAGCAGTACTTC. It codes for CASSLVSGSGREQYF.